What follows are 3 T cell receptor beta chains derived from one specimen sequenced in a study of blood T cell repertoires in COVID-19. Sequenced by immunoSEQ multiplex PCR; TCRdb stores in-frame clones only, minus some. The sample carries 120,000 or so clones, around 90% recorded once. What was sequenced was peripheral blood. Receptors were obtained from a human donor in a cohort sampled during active COVID-19.

The gene calls are TRBV11-2 and TRBJ2-1; 9 bases agree with TRBD1. CDR1 and CDR2 (germline): SGHAT, FQNNGV. Trimming cost V 1 base and J 8 bases; bases outside gene matches: 6. This CDR3 has 15 amino acids. This CDR3 reads CASSLAGTGIHEQFF. In nucleotides, the CDR3 is TGTGCCAGCAGCTTAGCCGGGACAGGGATACATGAGCAGTTCTTC. The whole variable domain, remainder taken from reference TRBV11-2 and TRBJ2-1, is EAGVAQSPRYKIIEKRQSVAFWCNPISGHATLYWYQQILGQGPKLLIQFQNNGVVDDSQLPKDRFSAERLKGVDSTLKIQPAKLEDSAVYLCASSLAGTGIHEQFFGPGTRLTVL.

The J gene is TRBJ2-2, the V gene TRBV7-2, with 8 bases aligning to TRBD2. The CDR3 spans 16 residues. V shed 5 bases and J 4 bases; nucleotides not matched to a gene: 9. Germline V lookup: CDR1 SGHTA, CDR2 FQGNSA. CDR3 sequence reads: CASSQHSSGRTGELFF. The CDR3 nucleotides read TGTGCCAGCAGCCAACATTCTAGCGGGCGCACCGGGGAGCTGTTTTTT.

The chain has TRBV15 and TRBJ2-3; 13 nucleotides match TRBD2. The junction had 6 bases not matched to a gene; V was cut back by 6 bases and J by 6 bases. CDR3 length: 15 amino acids. The germline V gene has CDR1 LNHNV and CDR2 YYDKDF (reference sequence). CDR3 nucleotides: TGTGCCACCAGAGGGACTAGCGGGACTAGGGATACGCAGTATTTT. It specifies CATRGTSGTRDTQYF.